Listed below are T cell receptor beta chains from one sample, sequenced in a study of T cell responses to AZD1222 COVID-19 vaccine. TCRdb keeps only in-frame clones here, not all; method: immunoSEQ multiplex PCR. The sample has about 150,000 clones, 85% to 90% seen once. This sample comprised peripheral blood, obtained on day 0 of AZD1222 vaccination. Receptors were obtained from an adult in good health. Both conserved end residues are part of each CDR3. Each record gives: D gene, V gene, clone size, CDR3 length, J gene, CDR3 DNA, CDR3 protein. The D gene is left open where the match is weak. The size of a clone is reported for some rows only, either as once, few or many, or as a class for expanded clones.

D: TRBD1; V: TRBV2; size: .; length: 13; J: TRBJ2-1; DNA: TGTGCCAGCAGACTGGGACAGTACAATGAGCAGTTCTTC; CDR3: CASRLGQYNEQFF
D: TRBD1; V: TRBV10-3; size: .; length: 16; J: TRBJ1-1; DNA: TGTGCCATCAGTGAATCCGAGGGGGCGATGAACACTGAAGCTTTCTTT; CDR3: CAISESEGAMNTEAFF
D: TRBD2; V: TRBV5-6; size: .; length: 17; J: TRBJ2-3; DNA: TGTGCCAGCAGCTTGTATTGGGGACTAGCGGGGGTGGGTACGCAGTATTTT; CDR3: CASSLYWGLAGVGTQYF
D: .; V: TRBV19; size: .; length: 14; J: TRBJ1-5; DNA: TGTGCCAGTAAACAACCAGAAACCAATCAGCCCCAGCATTTT; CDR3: CASKQPETNQPQHF
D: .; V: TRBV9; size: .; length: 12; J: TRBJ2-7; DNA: TGTGCCAGCAGCCCCATCGGTAACGAGCAGTACTTC; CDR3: CASSPIGNEQYF
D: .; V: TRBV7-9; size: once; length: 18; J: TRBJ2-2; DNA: TGTGCCAGCAGCTTAGAGGGGGGGCGGTACGCGAACACCGGGGAGCTGTTTTTT; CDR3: CASSLEGGRYANTGELFF
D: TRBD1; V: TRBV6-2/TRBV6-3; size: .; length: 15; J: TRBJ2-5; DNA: TGTGCCAGCAGTTACGTGGACAGGATTCAAGAGACCCAGTACTTC; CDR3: CASSYVDRIQETQYF
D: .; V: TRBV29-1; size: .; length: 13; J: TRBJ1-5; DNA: TGCAGCGTTGCGTTACAGCCTAATCAGCCCCAGCATTTT; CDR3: CSVALQPNQPQHF
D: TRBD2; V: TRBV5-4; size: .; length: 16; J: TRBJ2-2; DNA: TGTGCCAGCAGCAATCTAGCGGGGGGGAGGACCGGGGAGCTGTTTTTT; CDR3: CASSNLAGGRTGELFF
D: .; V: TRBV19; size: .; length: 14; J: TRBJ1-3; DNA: TGTGCCAGTAGTATCCACTCGTCTGGAAACACCATATATTTT; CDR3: CASSIHSSGNTIYF
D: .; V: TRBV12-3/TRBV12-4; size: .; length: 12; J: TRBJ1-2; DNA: TGTGCCAGCAGTTCAGGCCCGGCGGGCTACACCTTC; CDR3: CASSSGPAGYTF
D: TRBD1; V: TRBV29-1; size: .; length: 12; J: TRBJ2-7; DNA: TGCAGCGCTAGACAGGGTTTCTACGAGCAGTACTTC; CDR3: CSARQGFYEQYF
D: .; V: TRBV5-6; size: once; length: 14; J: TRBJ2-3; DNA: TGTGCCAGCAGCTTGGGGGGACACACAGATACGCAGTATTTT; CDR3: CASSLGGHTDTQYF
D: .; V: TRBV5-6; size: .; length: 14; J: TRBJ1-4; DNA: TGTGCCAGCAGTCCGACGGCAACTAATGAAAAACTGTTTTTT; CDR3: CASSPTATNEKLFF
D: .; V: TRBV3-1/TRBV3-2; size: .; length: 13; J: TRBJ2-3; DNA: TGTGCCAGCAGCCAAGTTCGCACAGATACGCAGTATTTT; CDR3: CASSQVRTDTQYF
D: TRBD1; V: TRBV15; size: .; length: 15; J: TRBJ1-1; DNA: TGTGCCACCAGCAGAGGCGACAGGGGGCTGCCTGAAGCTTTCTTT; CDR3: CATSRGDRGLPEAFF
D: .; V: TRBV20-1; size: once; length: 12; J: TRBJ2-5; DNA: TGCAGTGCTCGTGACAGACAAGAGACCCAGTACTTC; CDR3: CSARDRQETQYF
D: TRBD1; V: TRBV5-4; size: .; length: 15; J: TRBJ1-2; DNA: TGTGCCAGCAGTTCCCGACAGGGGGGGAACTATGGCTACACCTTC; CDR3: CASSSRQGGNYGYTF
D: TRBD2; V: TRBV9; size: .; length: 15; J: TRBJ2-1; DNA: TGTGCCAGCAGCGTAGAGCGGGGGGACTACAATGAGCAGTTCTTC; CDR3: CASSVERGDYNEQFF
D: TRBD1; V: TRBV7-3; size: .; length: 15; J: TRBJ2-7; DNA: TGTGCCAGCAGCTCACTTCCGGGACAGCCCCTTGAGCAGTACTTC; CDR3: CASSSLPGQPLEQYF
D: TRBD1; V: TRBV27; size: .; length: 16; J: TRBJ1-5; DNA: TGTGCCAGCAGTTTTTTGGGACAGGGGGCTCCTCAGCCCCAGCATTTT; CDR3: CASSFLGQGAPQPQHF
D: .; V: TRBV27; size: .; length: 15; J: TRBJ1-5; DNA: TGTGCCAGCAGTTTAGGACGGTCTAGCAATCAGCCCCAGCATTTT; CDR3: CASSLGRSSNQPQHF
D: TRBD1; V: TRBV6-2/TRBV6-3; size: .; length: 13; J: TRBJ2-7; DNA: TGTGCCAGCAGTTACGGGACAGGGAGCGAGCAGTACTTC; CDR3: CASSYGTGSEQYF
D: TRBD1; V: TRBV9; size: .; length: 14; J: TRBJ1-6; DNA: TGTGCCAGCAGCGTAGGGACAGGTAATTCACCCCTCCACTTT; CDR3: CASSVGTGNSPLHF
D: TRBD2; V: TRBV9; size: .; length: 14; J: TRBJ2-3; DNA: TGTGCCAGCAGCGTTAGCGGGGGGGCAGATACGCAGTATTTT; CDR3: CASSVSGGADTQYF
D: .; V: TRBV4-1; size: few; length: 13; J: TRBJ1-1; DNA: TGCGCCAGCAGCCAGTCGCAGAACACTGAAGCTTTCTTT; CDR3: CASSQSQNTEAFF
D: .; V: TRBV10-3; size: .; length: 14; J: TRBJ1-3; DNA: TGTGCCATCGCACAGGTCTCATCTGGAAACACCATATATTTT; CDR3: CAIAQVSSGNTIYF
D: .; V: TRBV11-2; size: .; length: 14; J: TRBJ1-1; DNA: TGTGCCAGCAGCTTAGACAGGGCCCAAACTGAAGCTTTCTTT; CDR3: CASSLDRAQTEAFF
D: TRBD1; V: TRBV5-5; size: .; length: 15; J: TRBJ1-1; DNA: TGTGCCAGCAGCTTTCAACAGGGGTGGAGCACTGAAGCTTTCTTT; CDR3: CASSFQQGWSTEAFF
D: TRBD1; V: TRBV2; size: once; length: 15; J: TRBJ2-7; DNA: TGTGCCAGCAGTGAAGGGGGACAGGGAGTTTACGAGCAGTACTTC; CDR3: CASSEGGQGVYEQYF
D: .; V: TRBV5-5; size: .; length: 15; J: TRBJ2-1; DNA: TGTGCCAGCAGCTTCTGGGGGAGCTCCTACAATGAGCAGTTCTTC; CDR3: CASSFWGSSYNEQFF
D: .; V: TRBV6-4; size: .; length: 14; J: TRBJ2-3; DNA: TGTGCCAGCAGTGACACAGGTGGCACAGATACGCAGTATTTT; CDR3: CASSDTGGTDTQYF
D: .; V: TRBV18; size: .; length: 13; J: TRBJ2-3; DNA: TGTGCCAGCTCACCGGCGGTCTTCGGTACGCAGTATTTT; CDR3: CASSPAVFGTQYF
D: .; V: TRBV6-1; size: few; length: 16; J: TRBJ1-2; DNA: TGTGCCAGCAGTGAAAAAGGGGCACCGGGGCCCTATGGCTACACCTTC; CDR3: CASSEKGAPGPYGYTF
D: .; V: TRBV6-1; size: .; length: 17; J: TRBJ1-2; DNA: TGTGCCAGCAGTGAATGGGTCAGAGATCCCGCTAACTATGGCTACACCTTC; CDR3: CASSEWVRDPANYGYTF
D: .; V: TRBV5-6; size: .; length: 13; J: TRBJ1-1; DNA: TGTGCCAGCAGCCGGACAGCCCATTCAGGAGCTTTCTTT; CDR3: CASSRTAHSGAFF
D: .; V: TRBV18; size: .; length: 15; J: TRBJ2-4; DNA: TGTGCCAGCTCACCACCGAACCAGGGGTCGGACATTCAGTACTTC; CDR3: CASSPPNQGSDIQYF
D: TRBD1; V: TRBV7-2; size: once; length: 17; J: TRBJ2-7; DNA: TGTGCCAGCAGCCCCCGAAGCCGGGACAGGGACGCCTACGAGCAGTACTTC; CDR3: CASSPRSRDRDAYEQYF
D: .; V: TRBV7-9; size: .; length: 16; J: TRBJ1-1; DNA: TGTGCCAGCAGCTTAGCCTTAGGACGGGGAAACACTGAAGCTTTCTTT; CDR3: CASSLALGRGNTEAFF
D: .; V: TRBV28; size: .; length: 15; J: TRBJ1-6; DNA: TGTGCCAGCAGTTTGGGGGCAGGGTTGAATTCACCCCTCCACTTT; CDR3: CASSLGAGLNSPLHF
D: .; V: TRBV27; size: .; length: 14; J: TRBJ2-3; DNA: TGTGCCAGCAGTGTACGGACTGGGAAAGATACGCAGTATTTT; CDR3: CASSVRTGKDTQYF
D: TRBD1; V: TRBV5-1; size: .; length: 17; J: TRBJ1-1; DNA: TGCGCCAGCAGCTTGGTTAAAGGGGACAGGATGAACACTGAAGCTTTCTTT; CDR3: CASSLVKGDRMNTEAFF